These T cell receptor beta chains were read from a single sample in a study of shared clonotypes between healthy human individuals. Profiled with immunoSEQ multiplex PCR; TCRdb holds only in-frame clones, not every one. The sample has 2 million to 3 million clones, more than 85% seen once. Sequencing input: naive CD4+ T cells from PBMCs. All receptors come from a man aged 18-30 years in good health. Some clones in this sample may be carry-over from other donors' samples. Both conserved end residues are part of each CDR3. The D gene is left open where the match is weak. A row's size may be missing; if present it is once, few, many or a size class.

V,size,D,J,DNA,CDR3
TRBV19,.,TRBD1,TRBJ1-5,TGTGCCAGTAGACGCGACCAGGGGGCATTACAGCCCCAGCATTTT,CASRRDQGALQPQHF
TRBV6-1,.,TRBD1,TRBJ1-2,TGTGCCAGCAGTCTAAACAGGGGGCGGTCGGGTGGCTACACCTTC,CASSLNRGRSGGYTF
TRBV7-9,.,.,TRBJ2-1,TGTGCCAGCAGCTCCACTGGGGATGAGCAGTTCTTC,CASSSTGDEQFF
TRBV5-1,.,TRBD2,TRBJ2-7,TGCGCCAGCAGCTTGGAAGGGAGGGACTACGAGCAGTACTTC,CASSLEGRDYEQYF
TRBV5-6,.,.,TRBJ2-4,TGTGCCAGCAGCTTGGCGGGGAAAAACATTCAGTACTTC,CASSLAGKNIQYF
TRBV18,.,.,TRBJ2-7,TGTGCCAGCTCATCCCGGGACCGCGGGGAGCAGTACTTC,CASSSRDRGEQYF
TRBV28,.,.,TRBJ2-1,TGTGCCAGCAGTTCTCCCGATCTGAACGGTGGGAGGTTCTTC,CASSSPDLNGGRFF
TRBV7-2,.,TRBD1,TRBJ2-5,TGTGCCAGCAGCCTGGGACAGTTCCAAGAGACCCAGTACTTC,CASSLGQFQETQYF
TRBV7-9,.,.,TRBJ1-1,TGTGCCAGCAGCTTAGAAGGGGGCACTGAAGCTTTCTTT,CASSLEGGTEAFF
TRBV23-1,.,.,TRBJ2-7,TGCGCCAGCAGTCAATCTCCCGAGAGATACGAGCAGTACTTC,CASSQSPERYEQYF
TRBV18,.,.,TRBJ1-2,TGTGCCAGCTCACCACCGACAGTTTTGGGTGGCTACACCTTC,CASSPPTVLGGYTF
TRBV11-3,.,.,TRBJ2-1,TGTGCCAGCAGCCACGGGACTTTGAGACCCCATGAGCAGTTCTTC,CASSHGTLRPHEQFF
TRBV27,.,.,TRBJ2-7,TGTGCCAGCAGACCAAGGGGTAGCGATTTCTACGAGCAGTACTTC,CASRPRGSDFYEQYF
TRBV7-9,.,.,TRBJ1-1,TGTGCCAGCAGGTGGACAGAGGTGAACACTGAAGCTTTCTTT,CASRWTEVNTEAFF
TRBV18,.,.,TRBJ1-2,TGTGCCAGCTCACCGGGGGGATCAAACTATGGCTACACCTTC,CASSPGGSNYGYTF
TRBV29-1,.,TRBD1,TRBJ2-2,TGCAGCGTCGGACAGGGGTGGGACGGGGAGCTGTTTTTT,CSVGQGWDGELFF
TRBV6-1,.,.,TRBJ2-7,TGTGCCAGCAGTGAACGCGGGGCCGCGGCGTACGAGCAGTACTTC,CASSERGAAAYEQYF
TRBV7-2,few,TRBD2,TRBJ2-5,TGTGCCAGCAGCTTAGTGGGACTAGCGGGACAAGAGACCCAGTACTTC,CASSLVGLAGQETQYF
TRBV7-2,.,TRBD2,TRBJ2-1,TGTGCCAGCAGCGCAAGGACTAGCTTTAGCGATGGGCAGTTCTTC,CASSARTSFSDGQFF
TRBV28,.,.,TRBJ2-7,TGTGCCAGCAGTTTTGGAGGCTCCTCACTCGAGCAGTACTTC,CASSFGGSSLEQYF
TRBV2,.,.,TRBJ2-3,TGTGCCAGCAGTGGAGAACCCGGTACGCAGTATTTT,CASSGEPGTQYF
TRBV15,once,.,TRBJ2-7,TGTGCCACCAGCACAGCGGCTTTTACGAGACACGAGCAGTACTTC,CATSTAAFTRHEQYF
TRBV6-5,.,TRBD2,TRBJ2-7,TGTGCCAGCAGCAAAAATAGCGGGGGGATCTACGAGCAGTACTTC,CASSKNSGGIYEQYF
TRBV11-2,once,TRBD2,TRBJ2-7,TGTGCCAGCAGCTTAGTGTCTAGCGGATCCTACGAGCAGTACTTC,CASSLVSSGSYEQYF
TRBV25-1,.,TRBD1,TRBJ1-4,TGTGCCAGCAGCGGGGACAGGGGTGGCGAAAAACTGTTTTTT,CASSGDRGGEKLFF
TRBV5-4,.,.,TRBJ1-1,TGTGCCAGCAGCTTGGCGGTGGCCCGCGCAGAGGGTGAAGCTTTCTTT,CASSLAVARAEGEAFF
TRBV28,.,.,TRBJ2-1,TGTGCCAGCAGTACTCTGGACGACTACAATGAGCAGTTCTTC,CASSTLDDYNEQFF
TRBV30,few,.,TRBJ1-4,TGTGCCTGGAGGTCAGAATCGACTAATGAAAAACTGTTTTTT,CAWRSESTNEKLFF
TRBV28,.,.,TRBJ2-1,TGTGCCAGCAGAGAGCCAGCGGCACTCTCCTACAATGAGCAGTTCTTC,CASREPAALSYNEQFF
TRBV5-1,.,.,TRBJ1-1,TGCGCCAGCAGCTTCCGAATTGGAGGAAACACTGAAGCTTTCTTT,CASSFRIGGNTEAFF
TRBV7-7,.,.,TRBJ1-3,TGTGCCAGCAGCCAGAACCACGGGTCTGGAAACACCATATATTTT,CASSQNHGSGNTIYF
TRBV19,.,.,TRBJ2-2,TGTGCCAGCTTCGGGGACGGCGGATACACCGGGGAGCTGTTTTTT,CASFGDGGYTGELFF
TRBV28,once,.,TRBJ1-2,TGTGCCAGCAGTTTAAGGCCTGCAGGGTCTAACTATGGCTACACCTTC,CASSLRPAGSNYGYTF